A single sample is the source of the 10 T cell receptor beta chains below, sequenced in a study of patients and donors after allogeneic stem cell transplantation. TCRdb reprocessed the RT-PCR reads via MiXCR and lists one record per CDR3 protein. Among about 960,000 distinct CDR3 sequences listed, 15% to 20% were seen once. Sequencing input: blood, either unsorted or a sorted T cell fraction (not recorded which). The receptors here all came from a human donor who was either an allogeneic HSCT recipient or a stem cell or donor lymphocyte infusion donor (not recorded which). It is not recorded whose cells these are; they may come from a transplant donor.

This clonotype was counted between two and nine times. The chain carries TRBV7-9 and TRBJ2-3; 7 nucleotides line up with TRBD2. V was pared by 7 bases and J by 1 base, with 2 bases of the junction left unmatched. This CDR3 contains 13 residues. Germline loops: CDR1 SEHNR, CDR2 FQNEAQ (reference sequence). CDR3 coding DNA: TGTGCCAGCAATGGGAGGGGCACAGATACGCAGTATTTT. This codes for CASNGRGTDTQYF.

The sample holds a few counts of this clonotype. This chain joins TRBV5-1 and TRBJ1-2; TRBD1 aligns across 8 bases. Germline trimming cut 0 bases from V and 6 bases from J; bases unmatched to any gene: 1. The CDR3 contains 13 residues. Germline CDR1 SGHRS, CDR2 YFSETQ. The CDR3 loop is CASSLAGGNGYTF. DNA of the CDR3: TGCGCCAGCAGCTTGGCAGGGGGCAATGGCTACACCTTC. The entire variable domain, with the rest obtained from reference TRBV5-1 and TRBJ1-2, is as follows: KAGVTQTPRYLIKTRGQQVTLSCSPISGHRSVSWYQQTPGQGLQFLFEYFSETQRNKGNFPGRFSGRQFSNSRSEMNVSTLELGDSALYLCASSLAGGNGYTFGSGTRLTVV.

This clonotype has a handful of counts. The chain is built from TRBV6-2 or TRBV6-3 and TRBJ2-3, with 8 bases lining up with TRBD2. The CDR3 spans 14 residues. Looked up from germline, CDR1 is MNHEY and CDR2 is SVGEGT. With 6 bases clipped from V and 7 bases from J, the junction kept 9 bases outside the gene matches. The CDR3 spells CASRPGGPRHTQYF. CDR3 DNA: TGTGCCAGCAGGCCGGGGGGGCCGAGGCATACGCAGTATTTT.

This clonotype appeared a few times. In DNA form, the CDR3 reads TGTGCCAGCAAGTACGGGACAGGGGTCTACGAGCAGTACTTC. Protein sequence: CASKYGTGVYEQYF. The V gene is TRBV6-2 or TRBV6-3, the J gene TRBJ2-7, with 10 nucleotides matching TRBD1. The CDR3 has 14 residues. Looked up from germline, CDR1 is MNHEY and CDR2 is SVGEGT. J gave up 3 bases and V 7 bases, and 6 bases lay outside the gene matches.

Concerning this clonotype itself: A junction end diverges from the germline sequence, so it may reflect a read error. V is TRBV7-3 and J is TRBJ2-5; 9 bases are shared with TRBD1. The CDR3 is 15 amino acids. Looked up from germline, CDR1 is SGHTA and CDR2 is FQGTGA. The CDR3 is CASSLTGQGRETQYF. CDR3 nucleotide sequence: TGTGCCAGCAGTTTAACCGGACAGGGGAGAGAGACCCAGTACTTC.

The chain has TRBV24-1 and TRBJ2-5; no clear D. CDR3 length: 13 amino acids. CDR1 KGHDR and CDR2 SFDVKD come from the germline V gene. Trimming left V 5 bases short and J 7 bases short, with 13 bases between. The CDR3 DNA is TGTGCCACCAGTGTGGCTGGCGCGAGGACCCAGTACTTC. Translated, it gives CATSVAGARTQYF.

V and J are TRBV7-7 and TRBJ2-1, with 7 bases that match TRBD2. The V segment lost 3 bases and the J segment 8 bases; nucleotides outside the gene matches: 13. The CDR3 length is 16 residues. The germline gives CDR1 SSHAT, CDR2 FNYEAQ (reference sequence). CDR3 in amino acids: CASSFWREGPSDEQFF. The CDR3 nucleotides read TGTGCCAGCAGCTTTTGGAGGGAGGGCCCTTCGGATGAGCAGTTCTTC.

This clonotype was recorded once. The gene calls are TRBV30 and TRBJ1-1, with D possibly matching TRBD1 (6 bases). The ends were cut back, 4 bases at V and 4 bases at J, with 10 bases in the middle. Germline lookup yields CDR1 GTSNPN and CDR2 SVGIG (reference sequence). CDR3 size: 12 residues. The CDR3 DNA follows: TGTGCCTGGACCCAGGGGTTCACTGAAGCTTTCTTT. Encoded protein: CAWTQGFTEAFF.

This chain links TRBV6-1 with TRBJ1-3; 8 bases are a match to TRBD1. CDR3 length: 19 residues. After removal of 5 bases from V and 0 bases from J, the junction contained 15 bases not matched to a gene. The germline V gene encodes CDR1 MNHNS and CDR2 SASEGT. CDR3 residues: CASSPTGTGTQYSGNTIYF. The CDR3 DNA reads TGTGCCAGCAGTCCGACCGGGACAGGAACACAATACTCTGGAAACACCATATATTTT.

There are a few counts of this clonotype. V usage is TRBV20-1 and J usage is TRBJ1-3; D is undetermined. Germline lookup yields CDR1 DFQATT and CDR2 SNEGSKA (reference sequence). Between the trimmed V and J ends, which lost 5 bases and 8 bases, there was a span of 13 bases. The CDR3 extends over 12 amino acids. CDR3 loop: CSAASALDTIYF. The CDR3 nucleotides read TGCAGTGCTGCCTCGGCTTTGGACACCATATATTTT.